The 22 T cell receptor beta chains reported below all come from one sample, sequenced in a study of blood T cell repertoires in COVID-19. Sequenced by immunoSEQ multiplex PCR; TCRdb stores in-frame clones only, minus some. The data show 70,000 to 80,000 clones, approximately 87% seen once. The sample consisted of peripheral blood. Receptor source: an elderly man in a cohort sampled during active COVID-19.

V gene TRBV18 combines with J gene TRBJ1-1, with D possibly matching TRBD1 (6 bases). Germline V gives CDR1 KGHSH, CDR2 LQKENI. The CDR3 contains 14 residues. V lost 2 bases, J lost 3 bases, and 10 bases lay in between. DNA of the CDR3: TGTGCCAGCTCACCATTTAACAGGGACACTGAAGCTTTCTTT. Translated: CASSPFNRDTEAFF. Based on the CDR3 plus reference TRBV18 and TRBJ1-1, the full variable domain is NAGVMQNPRHLVRRRGQEARLRCSPMKGHSHVYWYRQLPEEGLKFMVYLQKENIIDESGMPKERFSAEFPKEGPSILRIQQVVRGDSAAYFCASSPFNRDTEAFFGQGTRLTVV.

The chain uses TRBV6-6 and TRBJ1-2; maybe TRBD1 (5 bases). V was trimmed by 7 bases and J by 8 bases, leaving 20 bases between them. Germline V gene lookup returns CDR1 MNHNY and CDR2 SVGAGI (reference sequence). This CDR3 comprises 14 residues. The CDR3 here is CASTLQDRQIGYTF. CDR3 DNA: TGTGCCAGCACCCTTCAAGACAGACAGATCGGCTACACCTTC.

This chain uses TRBV29-1 with TRBJ2-2, with D perhaps matching TRBD1 (5 bases). The CDR3 contains 12 residues. V dropped 4 bases and J dropped 6 bases, with 9 bases sitting between them. The germline CDR1 and CDR2 sequences are SQVTM and ANQGSEA. CDR3 region: CSVVRGPGELFF. DNA for the CDR3: TGCAGCGTTGTAAGGGGCCCCGGGGAGCTGTTTTTT.

The chain has TRBV5-1 and TRBJ2-2; the D gene is possibly TRBD1 (6 bases). Looked up from germline, CDR1 is SGHRS and CDR2 is YFSETQ. Trimming cost V 4 bases and J 0 bases, with 10 bases left between them. The CDR3 spans 15 residues. For the CDR3, the DNA is TGCGCCAGCAGCGGCGGACAGTCGAACACCGGGGAGCTGTTTTTT. This gives the protein CASSGGQSNTGELFF.

CDR3 region: CASSSSSTRDTQYF. CDR3 in DNA: TGTGCCAGTAGTAGCTCTAGTACTCGAGATACGCAGTATTTT. The V gene is TRBV19, the J gene TRBJ2-3, with D unresolved. Per germline, CDR1 LNHDA and CDR2 SQIVND (reference sequence). V dropped 4 bases and J dropped 5 bases, with 13 bases sitting between them. CDR3 length: 14 amino acids.

The V call is TRBV25-1, the J call TRBJ1-1, with 9 bases matching TRBD1. CDR1 and CDR2 (germline): MGHDK, SYGVNS. The CDR3 loop spans 17 amino acids. After removal of 3 bases from V and 3 bases from J, the junction contained 11 bases not matched to a gene. The CDR3 bases are TGTGCCAGCAGTGACATACAGGGGGCCGGTATTGACACTGAAGCTTTCTTT. It yields the protein CASSDIQGAGIDTEAFF.

V usage is TRBV7-2 and J usage is TRBJ2-7, with TRBD1 identical over 7 bases. CDR1 is SGHTA and CDR2 is FQGNSA in the germline V gene. There are 15 residues in the CDR3. The V and J ends lost 1 base and 2 bases, in that order; junction bases with no gene match: 5. The CDR3 bases are TGTGCCAGCAGCTTAGTGCGACAGGGAACCTACGAGCAGTACTTC. Amino acids: CASSLVRQGTYEQYF.

The sample holds a few counts of this clone. The V call is TRBV7-6, the J call TRBJ2-7, with D perhaps matching TRBD2 (5 bases). There are 13 residues in the CDR3. V lost 5 bases and J 9 bases, leaving 17 bases between the germline ends. Germline lookup yields CDR1 SGHVS and CDR2 FNYEAQ. CDR3 in amino acids: CASSQLRDRRQYV. The CDR3 bases are TGTGCCAGCAGCCAGCTCCGGGATCGACGGCAGTACGTC.

J is TRBJ2-3 and V is TRBV7-2; D gene uncertain. The CDR3 is 12 amino acids. Trimming pared 1 base from V and 8 bases from J, leaving 7 bases between. Germline CDR1 is SGHTA and CDR2 is FQGNSA. CDR3 sequence: CASSLVGFTQYF. CDR3 bases: TGTGCCAGCAGCTTAGTGGGCTTTACGCAGTATTTT.

The chain recombines TRBV10-3 with TRBJ2-1, with D possibly TRBD1 on 5 matching bases. Germline lookup yields CDR1 ENHRY and CDR2 SYGVKD. The CDR3 runs 15 residues. Trimming left V 0 bases short and J 5 bases short, with 11 bases between. The CDR3 loop reads CAISESQGRNNEQFF. The CDR3 bases are TGTGCCATCAGTGAGTCCCAGGGAAGAAACAATGAGCAGTTCTTC.

This chain links TRBV10-2 with TRBJ2-1; no clear D gene. Germline CDR1 and CDR2: WSHSY and SAAADI. The CDR3 runs to 16 residues. Trimming left V 0 bases short and J 5 bases short, with 14 bases between. The CDR3 region is CASSESGSPPNNEQFF. Here the CDR3 DNA reads TGCGCCAGCAGTGAGTCTGGCTCCCCCCCGAACAATGAGCAGTTCTTC.

This chain links TRBV19 with TRBJ1-5, with D possibly matching TRBD1 (5 bases). Germline V gene sequence: CDR1 LNHDA, CDR2 SQIVND (reference sequence). The CDR3 spans 14 residues. V was cut by 3 bases and J by 7 bases, with 13 bases left in between. Here the CDR3 reads CASSIRGDPQPQHF. CDR3 bases: TGTGCCAGTAGTATCCGCGGGGACCCACAGCCCCAGCATTTT.

The V call is TRBV5-1, the J call TRBJ2-1, with a weak D call TRBD2 (6 bases). Germline loops: CDR1 SGHRS, CDR2 YFSETQ. CDR3 length: 16 amino acids. V was shortened by 4 bases and J by 6 bases, with 20 bases between the two germline ends. CDR3 residues: CASSPPGLSTSNEQFF. CDR3 coding DNA: TGCGCCAGCAGCCCCCCGGGACTCTCAACGAGCAATGAGCAGTTCTTC. The whole variable domain, remainder taken from reference TRBV5-1 and TRBJ2-1, is KAGVTQTPRYLIKTRGQQVTLSCSPISGHRSVSWYQQTPGQGLQFLFEYFSETQRNKGNFPGRFSGRQFSNSRSEMNVSTLELGDSALYLCASSPPGLSTSNEQFFGPGTRLTVL.

The chain is built from TRBV19 and TRBJ1-2, with no clear D. The V end was cut by 7 bases, the J end by 0 bases, with 15 bases between. CDR1 LNHDA and CDR2 SQIVND come from the germline V gene (reference sequence). The CDR3 is 15 amino acids. The CDR3 reads CASTPRTYSNYGYTF. CDR3 DNA: TGTGCCAGTACCCCTAGAACGTATTCTAACTATGGCTACACCTTC.

The V gene is TRBV12-5, the J gene TRBJ1-2; no definite D call. Germline lookup yields CDR1 LGHNT and CDR2 FRNRAP. This CDR3 has 13 residues. V was cut by 2 bases and J by 4 bases, with 8 bases left in between. CDR3 nucleotide sequence: TGTGCTAGTGGTTTGTCTTCCCCCTATGGCTACACCTTC. Protein product: CASGLSSPYGYTF. Using reference TRBV12-5 and TRBJ1-2 for the parts outside the CDR3, the full variable domain is DARVTQTPRHKVTEMGQEVTMRCQPILGHNTVFWYRQTMMQGLELLAYFRNRAPLDDSGMPKDRFSAEMPDATLATLKIQPSEPRDSAVYFCASGLSSPYGYTFGSGTRLTVV.

For the CDR3, the DNA is TGTGCCATCAGTGGCGGTAGCGGGGGGCCACAAGAGACCCAGTACTTC. This encodes CAISGGSGGPQETQYF. This sequence joins TRBV10-3 and TRBJ2-5; 10 bases map to TRBD2. This CDR3 is built from 16 residues. Germline values: CDR1 ENHRY, CDR2 SYGVKD. With 4 bases clipped from V and 2 bases from J, the junction kept 7 bases outside the gene matches.

This rearrangement joins TRBV6-1 to TRBJ2-3; 9 nucleotides line up with TRBD2. This CDR3 contains 15 residues. J was trimmed by 1 base and V by 10 bases; bases with no gene match: 9. CDR1 MNHNS and CDR2 SASEGT come from the germline V gene. The CDR3 DNA reads as TGTGCCACCACTATTAGCGGGGGAGGCACAGATACGCAGTATTTT. Protein product: CATTISGGGTDTQYF.

The rearrangement links TRBV2 to TRBJ1-5; D gene uncertain. This CDR3 region has 14 residues. CDR1 SNHLY and CDR2 FYNNEI come from the germline V gene. Trimming took off 3 bases at V and 4 bases at J, with 10 bases between the two ends. CDR3 in amino acids: CASSEVHPNQPQHF. CDR3 nucleotides: TGTGCCAGCAGTGAGGTACACCCGAATCAGCCCCAGCATTTT.

This clone was detected only once. Other nucleotide sequences from this sample produce the same CDR3. V is TRBV18 and J is TRBJ2-1; maybe TRBD1 (5 bases). The CDR3 is 15 amino acids. Germline loops: CDR1 KGHSH, CDR2 LQKENI. V shed 2 bases and J shed 0 bases, with 8 bases lying between them. The CDR3 reads CASSPGASSYNEQFF. In DNA form, the CDR3 reads TGTGCCAGCTCACCAGGGGCGAGCTCCTACAATGAGCAGTTCTTC.

This clone was counted between two and nine times. The chain has TRBV4-2 and TRBJ2-2; TRBD2 is a possible D gene (5 bases). Germline V gives CDR1 LGHNA, CDR2 YNFKEQ. CDR3 length equals 15 residues. The germline V and J ends were trimmed by 4 bases and 1 base, with 10 bases remaining between them. The CDR3 DNA sequence: TGTGCCAGCAGCCCGAGGGTCGGGAACACCGGGGAGCTGTTTTTT. Translating gives CASSPRVGNTGELFF.

The rearrangement links TRBV5-5 to TRBJ2-7, with a tentative D call TRBD2 (6 bases). The CDR3 spans 16 residues. Per the germline V gene, CDR1 is SGHKS and CDR2 is YYEKEE (reference sequence). V lost 0 bases and J 2 bases, leaving 15 bases between the germline ends. CDR3 region: CASSLASGLGAYEQYF. In DNA form, the CDR3 reads TGTGCCAGCAGCTTGGCCTCGGGACTCGGTGCCTACGAGCAGTACTTC.

The chain is built from TRBV7-8 and TRBJ1-1, with 7 bases lining up with TRBD1. With 1 base clipped from V and 7 bases from J, the junction kept 6 bases outside the gene matches. The CDR3 is made up of 14 amino acids. Germline values: CDR1 SGHVS, CDR2 FQNEAQ. The CDR3 DNA follows: TGTGCCAGCAGCTTAGGGTGGACAGGCGATGAAGCTTTCTTT. Its protein is CASSLGWTGDEAFF.